A selection of T cell receptor beta chains follows, all from one sample in a study of blood T cell repertoires in COVID-19. Sequenced by immunoSEQ multiplex PCR; TCRdb stores in-frame clones only, minus some. The sample has 180,000 or so clones, around 85% seen once. Sequencing was carried out using peripheral blood. These receptors were obtained from a man between 60 and 75 years old with acute or convalescent COVID-19. CDR3s include the opening cysteine and the closing phenylalanine or tryptophan. The D gene is left open where the match is weak. Where a row states a size, it is once, few, many or the class of an expanded clone; other rows omit it.

>TRBD1|TRBV5-3|TRBJ1-2|once
CARSGQGGNYGYTF
TGTGCCAGAAGCGGACAGGGGGGTAACTATGGCTACACCTTC
>-|TRBV5-1|TRBJ1-5|-
CASSLSVDQPQHF
TGCGCCAGCAGCTTAAGCGTGGATCAGCCCCAGCATTTT
>-|TRBV2|TRBJ1-6|-
CASSESRGNRNSPLHF
TGTGCCAGCAGTGAAAGTAGGGGAAATCGTAATTCACCCCTCCACTTT
>-|TRBV2|TRBJ1-5|-
CASSLSSSNQPQHF
TGTGCCAGCAGTCTCTCGTCCAGCAATCAGCCCCAGCATTTT
>-|TRBV7-9|TRBJ2-1|-
CASSRRENNEQFF
TGTGCCAGCAGCCGTCGGGAGAATAATGAGCAGTTCTTC
>-|TRBV5-1|TRBJ2-1|-
CASSLVAGEWNEQFF
TGCGCCAGCAGCTTAGTGGCAGGGGAGTGGAATGAGCAGTTCTTC
>TRBD2|TRBV29-1|TRBJ2-1|-
CSAILARLDEQFF
TGCAGCGCAATACTAGCGAGGCTGGATGAGCAGTTCTTC
>-|TRBV19|TRBJ2-1|-
CASSILRVPAGEQFF
TGTGCCAGTAGTATACTTCGGGTACCCGCTGGTGAGCAGTTCTTC
>TRBD1|TRBV9|TRBJ2-2|-
CASSAPGQGSNTGELFF
TGTGCCAGCAGCGCCCCGGGACAGGGGTCGAACACCGGGGAGCTGTTTTTT
>TRBD2|TRBV18|TRBJ2-5|-
CASQEGSGVQETQYF
TGTGCCAGCCAAGAAGGGAGCGGGGTCCAAGAGACCCAGTACTTC
>TRBD1|TRBV10-3|TRBJ1-2|-
CAIRGTGSNYGYTF
TGTGCCATCAGGGGGACAGGCTCCAACTATGGCTACACCTTC
>TRBD1|TRBV5-1|TRBJ2-2|-
CASSYRGNTGELFF
TGCGCCAGCAGCTACAGGGGGAACACCGGGGAGCTGTTTTTT
>-|TRBV2|TRBJ2-1|-
CASSEALGRSYNEQFF
TGTGCCAGCAGTGAAGCGCTTGGGAGATCCTACAATGAGCAGTTCTTC
>TRBD1|TRBV9|TRBJ1-5|-
CASSVGQGGNQPQHF
TGTGCCAGCAGCGTAGGACAGGGCGGCAATCAGCCCCAGCATTTT
>-|TRBV27|TRBJ1-1|-
CASSNRQVLGEAFF
TGTGCCAGCAGTAACCGGCAGGTCCTTGGGGAAGCTTTCTTT
>-|TRBV29-1|TRBJ1-2|-
CSERALNREGYTF
TGCAGCGAAAGGGCCCTAAACAGGGAAGGCTACACCTTC
>-|TRBV7-2|TRBJ1-5|-
CASSLGVGQPPQHF
TGTGCCAGCAGCTTAGGAGTGGGCCAACCCCCCCAGCATTTT
>-|TRBV18|TRBJ1-1|-
CASSEIQGLEGEAFF
TGTGCCAGCTCAGAGATACAGGGACTAGAGGGTGAAGCTTTCTTT
>-|TRBV28|TRBJ1-1|-
CASSLWQDNTEAFF
TGTGCCAGCAGTTTATGGCAGGATAACACTGAAGCTTTCTTT
>-|TRBV20-1|TRBJ1-2|-
CSASQRDKGKGYGYTF
TGCAGTGCTAGTCAACGGGACAAGGGGAAGGGCTATGGCTACACCTTC
>-|TRBV5-5|TRBJ1-4|-
CASSPGDSSTNEKLFF
TGTGCCAGCAGCCCTGGGGACTCATCAACTAATGAAAAACTGTTTTTT
>-|TRBV19|TRBJ2-7|-
CASSAGTHYEQYF
TGTGCCAGTAGTGCCGGGACACACTACGAGCAGTACTTC
>TRBD2|TRBV28|TRBJ2-1|few
CASSFPSLAGGTYNEQFF
TGTGCCAGCAGTTTCCCGTCGCTAGCGGGAGGAACCTACAATGAGCAGTTCTTC
>-|TRBV6-1|TRBJ2-7|-
CASSEGSFGDEQYF
TGTGCCAGCAGTGAAGGCTCTTTCGGGGACGAGCAGTACTTC
>TRBD1|TRBV18|TRBJ2-2|-
CASSSGQGIWELFF
TGTGCCAGCTCATCGGGACAGGGTATTTGGGAGCTGTTTTTT
>TRBD2|TRBV15|TRBJ2-1|-
CATSVSGTSGRSMFF
TGTGCCACCAGCGTTTCCGGGACTAGCGGGAGGTCAATGTTCTTC
>-|TRBV28|TRBJ1-6|-
CASSSRGDSPLHF
TGTGCCAGCAGCTCTCGGGGAGATTCACCCCTCCACTTT
>-|TRBV15|TRBJ1-2|-
CATSRDIGGRANYGYTF
TGTGCCACCAGCAGAGATATTGGGGGGAGGGCTAACTATGGCTACACCTTC
>TRBD1|TRBV6-5|TRBJ1-4|-
CASRGTGVEKLFF
TGTGCCAGCAGAGGGACAGGGGTTGAAAAACTGTTTTTT
>-|TRBV7-2|TRBJ1-4|-
CASIEAGARNEKLFF
TGTGCCAGCATCGAGGCAGGGGCTCGGAATGAAAAACTGTTTTTT
>TRBD1|TRBV28|TRBJ1-2|-
CASKETGGADYGYTF
TGTGCCAGCAAAGAGACAGGGGGCGCTGACTATGGCTACACCTTC
>-|TRBV11-2|TRBJ2-7|-
CASSPGVGEQYF
TGTGCCAGCAGCCCGGGAGTGGGGGAGCAGTACTTC
>TRBD1|TRBV4-1|TRBJ1-2|-
CASSRTSGTGDPYGYTF
TGCGCCAGCAGCCGTACATCCGGGACAGGGGATCCATATGGCTACACCTTC
>-|TRBV7-9|TRBJ1-5|-
CASKSPQHF
TGTGCCAGCAAGAGTCCCCAGCATTTT
>-|TRBV6-5|TRBJ2-5|-
CASSYSGRDGTQYF
TGTGCCAGCAGTTACTCGGGGCGGGATGGGACCCAGTACTTC
>-|TRBV28|TRBJ1-2|once
CASSLVDSSPNYGYTF
TGTGCCAGCAGTTTGGTTGACTCCTCGCCTAACTATGGCTACACCTTC
>TRBD2|TRBV4-2|TRBJ2-5|-
CASSQVGVAGGPVQETQYF
TGTGCCAGCAGCCAAGTTGGAGTGGCGGGAGGGCCGGTCCAAGAGACCCAGTACTTC